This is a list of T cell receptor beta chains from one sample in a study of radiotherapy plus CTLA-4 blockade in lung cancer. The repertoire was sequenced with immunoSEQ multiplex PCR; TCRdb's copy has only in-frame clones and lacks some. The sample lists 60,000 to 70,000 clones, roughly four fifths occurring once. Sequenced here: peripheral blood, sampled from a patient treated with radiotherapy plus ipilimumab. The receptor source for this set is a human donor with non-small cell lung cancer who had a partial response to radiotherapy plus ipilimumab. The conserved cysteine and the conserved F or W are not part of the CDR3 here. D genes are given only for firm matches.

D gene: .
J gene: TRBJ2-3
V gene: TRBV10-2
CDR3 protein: ASSRKDTQY

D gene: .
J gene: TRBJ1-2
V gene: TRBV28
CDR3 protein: ASSYGGSIYGYT

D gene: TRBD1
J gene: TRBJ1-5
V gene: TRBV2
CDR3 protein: ASGGQGDNQPQH

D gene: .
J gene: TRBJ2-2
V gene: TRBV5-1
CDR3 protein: ASSLAHFNTGELF

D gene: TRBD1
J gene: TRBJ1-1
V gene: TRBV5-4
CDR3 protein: ASSWDSNTEAF

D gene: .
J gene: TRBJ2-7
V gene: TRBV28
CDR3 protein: ASSFGGALTYEQY

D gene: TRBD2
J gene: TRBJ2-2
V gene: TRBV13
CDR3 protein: ASSLGAGPRELF

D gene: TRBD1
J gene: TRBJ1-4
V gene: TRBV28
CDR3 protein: ASIDRAGEKLF

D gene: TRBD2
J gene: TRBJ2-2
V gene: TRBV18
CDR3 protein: ASSPYSSGTPRELF

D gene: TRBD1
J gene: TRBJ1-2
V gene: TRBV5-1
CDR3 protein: ASSLEGTEDYGYT

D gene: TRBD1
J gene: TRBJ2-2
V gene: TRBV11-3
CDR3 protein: ASSLGQGTGELF

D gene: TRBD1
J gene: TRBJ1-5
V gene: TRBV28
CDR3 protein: ASSRPDRGLSPQH

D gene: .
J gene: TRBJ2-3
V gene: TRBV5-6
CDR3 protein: ASTRAPTDTQY

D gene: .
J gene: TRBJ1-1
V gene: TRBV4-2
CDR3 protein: ASSQEGRTENTEAF

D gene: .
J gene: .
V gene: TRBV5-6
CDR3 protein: ASSFWRAPEQY

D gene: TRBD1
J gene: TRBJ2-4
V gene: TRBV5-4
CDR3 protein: ASSLGQGTLAKNIQY

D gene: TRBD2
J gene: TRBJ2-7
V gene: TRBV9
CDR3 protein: ASSLLAGSSYEQY